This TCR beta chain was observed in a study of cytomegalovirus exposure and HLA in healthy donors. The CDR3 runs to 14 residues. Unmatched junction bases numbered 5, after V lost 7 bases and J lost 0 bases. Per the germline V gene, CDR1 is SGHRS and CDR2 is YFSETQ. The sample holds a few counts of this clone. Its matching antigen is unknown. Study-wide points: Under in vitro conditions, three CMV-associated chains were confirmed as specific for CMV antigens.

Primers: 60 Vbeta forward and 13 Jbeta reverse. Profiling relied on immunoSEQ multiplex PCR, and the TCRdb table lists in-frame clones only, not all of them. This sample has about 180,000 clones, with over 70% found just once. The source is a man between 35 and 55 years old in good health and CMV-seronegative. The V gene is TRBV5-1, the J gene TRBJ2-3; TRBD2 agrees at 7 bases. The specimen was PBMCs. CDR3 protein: CASLLAESTDTQYF. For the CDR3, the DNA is TGCGCCAGCTTGCTAGCGGAGAGCACAGATACGCAGTATTTT.